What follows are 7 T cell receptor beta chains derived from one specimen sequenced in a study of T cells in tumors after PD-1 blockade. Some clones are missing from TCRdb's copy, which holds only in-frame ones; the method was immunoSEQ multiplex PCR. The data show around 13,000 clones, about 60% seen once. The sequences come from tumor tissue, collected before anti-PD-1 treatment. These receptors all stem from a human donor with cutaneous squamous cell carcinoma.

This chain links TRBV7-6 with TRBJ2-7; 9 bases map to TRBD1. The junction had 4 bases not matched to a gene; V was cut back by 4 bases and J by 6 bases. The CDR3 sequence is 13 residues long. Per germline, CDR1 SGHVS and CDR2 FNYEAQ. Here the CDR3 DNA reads TGTGCCAGCAGCTGGACAGGGGACGGCGAGCAGTACGTC. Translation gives CASSWTGDGEQYV.

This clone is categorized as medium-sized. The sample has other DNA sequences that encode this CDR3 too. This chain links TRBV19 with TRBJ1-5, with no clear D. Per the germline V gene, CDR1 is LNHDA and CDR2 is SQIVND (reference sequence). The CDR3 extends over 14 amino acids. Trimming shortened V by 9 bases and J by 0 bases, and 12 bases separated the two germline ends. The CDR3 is CASRREYSNQPQHF. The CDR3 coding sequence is TGTGCCAGCCGACGGGAATATAGCAATCAGCCCCAGCATTTT.

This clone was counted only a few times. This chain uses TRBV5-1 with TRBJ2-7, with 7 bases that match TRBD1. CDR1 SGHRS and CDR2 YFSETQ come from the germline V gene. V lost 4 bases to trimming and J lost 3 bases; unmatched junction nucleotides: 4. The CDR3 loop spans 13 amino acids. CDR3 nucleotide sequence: TGCGCCAGCAGCCTGCCAGGGGGCTACGAGCAGTACTTC. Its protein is CASSLPGGYEQYF.

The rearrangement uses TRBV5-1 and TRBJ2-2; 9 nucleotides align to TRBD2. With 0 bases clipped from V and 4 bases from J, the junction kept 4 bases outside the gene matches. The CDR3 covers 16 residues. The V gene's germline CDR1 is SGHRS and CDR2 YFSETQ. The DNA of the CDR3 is TGCGCCAGCAGCTTGGATCGCGGGGGGGCCACCGGGGAGCTGTTTTTT. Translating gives CASSLDRGGATGELFF.

CDR3 residues: CASSDYPADTGELFF. In nucleotides, the CDR3 is TGTGCCAGCAGTGATTATCCGGCGGACACCGGGGAGCTGTTTTTT. The chain uses TRBV6-1 and TRBJ2-2; D unresolved. Germline CDR1 reads MNHNS; CDR2 reads SASEGT. This CDR3 region has 15 residues. The V end lost 3 bases, the J end lost 3 bases, and 11 bases lay between the germline ends.

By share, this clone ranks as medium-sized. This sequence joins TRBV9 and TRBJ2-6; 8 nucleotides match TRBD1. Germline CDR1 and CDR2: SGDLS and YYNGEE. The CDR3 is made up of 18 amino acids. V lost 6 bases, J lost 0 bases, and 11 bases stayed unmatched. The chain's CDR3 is CASTAPGQGSSGANVLTF. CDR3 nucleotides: TGTGCCAGCACCGCGCCAGGACAGGGTAGCTCTGGGGCCAACGTCCTGACTTTC.

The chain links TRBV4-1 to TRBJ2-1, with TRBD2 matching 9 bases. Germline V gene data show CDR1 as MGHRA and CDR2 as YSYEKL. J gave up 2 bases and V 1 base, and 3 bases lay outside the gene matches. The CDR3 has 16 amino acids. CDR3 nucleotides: TGCGCCAGCAGCCAAGTGGCGGGGGGGCCCTACAATGAGCAGTTCTTC. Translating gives CASSQVAGGPYNEQFF.